This T cell receptor beta chain was sequenced for a study of cytomegalovirus exposure and HLA in healthy donors. Looked up from germline, CDR1 is LNHDA and CDR2 is SQIVND (reference sequence). The CDR3 is 12 residues long. V was pared by 3 bases and J by 6 bases, with 5 bases between. The study ran its PCR with 60 Vbeta and 13 Jbeta primers. Measured with immunoSEQ multiplex PCR; TCRdb has only the in-frame clones, and not every one. The sample contains approximately 130,000 clones, under 85% of which appear only once. This TCR derives from a man aged 25 to 40 in good health and CMV-seronegative. Sequencing input: PBMCs. V gene TRBV19 combines with J gene TRBJ2-2; the D is unclear. The CDR3 nucleotides read TGTGCCAGTAGTATCTTCCCCGGGGAGCTGTTTTTT. This gives the protein CASSIFPGELFF.